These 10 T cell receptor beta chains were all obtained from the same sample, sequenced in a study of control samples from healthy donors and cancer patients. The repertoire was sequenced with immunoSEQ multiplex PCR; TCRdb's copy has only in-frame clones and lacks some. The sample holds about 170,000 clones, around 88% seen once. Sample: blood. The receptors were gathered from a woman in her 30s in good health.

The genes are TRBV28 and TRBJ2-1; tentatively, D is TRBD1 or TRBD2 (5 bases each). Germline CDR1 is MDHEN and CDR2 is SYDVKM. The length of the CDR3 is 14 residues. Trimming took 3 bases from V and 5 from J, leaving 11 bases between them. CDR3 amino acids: CASSLPGAHNEQFF. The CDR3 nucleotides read TGTGCCAGCAGTTTGCCCGGGGCACACAATGAGCAGTTCTTC.

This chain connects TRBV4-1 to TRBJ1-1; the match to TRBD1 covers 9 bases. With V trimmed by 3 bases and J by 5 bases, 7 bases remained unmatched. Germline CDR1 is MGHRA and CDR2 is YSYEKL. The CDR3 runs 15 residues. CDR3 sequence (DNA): TGCGCCAGCAGCCACCCACAGGGGGCAAATACTGAAGCTTTCTTT. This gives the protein CASSHPQGANTEAFF.

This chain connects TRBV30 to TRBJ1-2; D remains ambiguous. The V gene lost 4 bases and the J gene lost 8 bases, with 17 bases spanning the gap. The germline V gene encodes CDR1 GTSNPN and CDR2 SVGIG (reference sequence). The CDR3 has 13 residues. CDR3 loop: CAWKCPGSVGYTF. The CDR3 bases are TGTGCCTGGAAATGCCCCGGGTCCGTGGGCTACACCTTC.

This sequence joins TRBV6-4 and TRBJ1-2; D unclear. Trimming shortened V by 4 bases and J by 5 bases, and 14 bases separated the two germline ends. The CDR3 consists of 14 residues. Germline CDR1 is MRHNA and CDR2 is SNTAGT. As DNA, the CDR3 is TGTGCCAGCAGTGTTCACAGACCACCGTATGGCTACACCTTC. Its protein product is CASSVHRPPYGYTF.

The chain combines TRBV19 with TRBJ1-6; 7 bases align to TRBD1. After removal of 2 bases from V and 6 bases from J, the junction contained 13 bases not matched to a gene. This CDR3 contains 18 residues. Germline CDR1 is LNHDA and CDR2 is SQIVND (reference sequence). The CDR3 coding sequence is TGTGCCAGTAGTATACCACCACTAGCCCGGGACAGTAATTCACCCCTCCACTTT. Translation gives CASSIPPLARDSNSPLHF.

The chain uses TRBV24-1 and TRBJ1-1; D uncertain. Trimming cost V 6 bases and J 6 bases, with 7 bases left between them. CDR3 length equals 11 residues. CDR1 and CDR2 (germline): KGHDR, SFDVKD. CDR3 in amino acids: CATSYGAEAFF. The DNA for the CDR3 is TGTGCCACCAGTTATGGGGCTGAAGCTTTCTTT.

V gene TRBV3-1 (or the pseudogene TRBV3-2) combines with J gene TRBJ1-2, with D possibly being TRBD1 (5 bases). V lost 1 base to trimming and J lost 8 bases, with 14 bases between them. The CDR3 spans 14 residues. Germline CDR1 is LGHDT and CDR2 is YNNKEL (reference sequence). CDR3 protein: CASSQVRGWGGYTF. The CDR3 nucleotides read TGTGCCAGCAGCCAAGTAAGGGGCTGGGGCGGCTACACCTTC.

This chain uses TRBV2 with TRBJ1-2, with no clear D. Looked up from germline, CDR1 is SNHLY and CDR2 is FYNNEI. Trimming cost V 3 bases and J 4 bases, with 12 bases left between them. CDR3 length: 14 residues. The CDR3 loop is CASSERASSYGYTF. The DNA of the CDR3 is TGTGCCAGCAGTGAGCGGGCCAGCTCCTATGGCTACACCTTC.

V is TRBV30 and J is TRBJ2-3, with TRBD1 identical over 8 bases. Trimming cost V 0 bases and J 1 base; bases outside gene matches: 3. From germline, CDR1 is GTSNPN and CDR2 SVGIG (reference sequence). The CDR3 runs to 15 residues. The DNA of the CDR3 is TGTGCCTGGAGTGTTCGGGGACAGGGCACAGATACGCAGTATTTT. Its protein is CAWSVRGQGTDTQYF.

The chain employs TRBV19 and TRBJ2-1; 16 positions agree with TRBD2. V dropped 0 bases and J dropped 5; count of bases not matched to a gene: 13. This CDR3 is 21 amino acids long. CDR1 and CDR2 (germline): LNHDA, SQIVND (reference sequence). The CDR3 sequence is CASSIDTDGTSGRANDNEQFF. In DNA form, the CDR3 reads TGTGCCAGTAGTATAGACACGGACGGGACTAGCGGGAGGGCCAACGACAATGAGCAGTTCTTC.